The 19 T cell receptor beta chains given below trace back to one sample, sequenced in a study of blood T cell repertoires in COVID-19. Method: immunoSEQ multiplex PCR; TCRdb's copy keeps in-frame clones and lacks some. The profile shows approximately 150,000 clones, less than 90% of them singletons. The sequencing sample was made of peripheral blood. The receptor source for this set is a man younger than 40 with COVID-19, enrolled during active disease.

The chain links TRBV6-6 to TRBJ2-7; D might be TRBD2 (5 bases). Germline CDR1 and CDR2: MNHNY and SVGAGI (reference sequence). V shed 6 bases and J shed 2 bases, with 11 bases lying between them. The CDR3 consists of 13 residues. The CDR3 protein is CASSIQTTYEQYF. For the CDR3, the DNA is TGTGCCAGCAGCATACAGACTACCTACGAGCAGTACTTC.

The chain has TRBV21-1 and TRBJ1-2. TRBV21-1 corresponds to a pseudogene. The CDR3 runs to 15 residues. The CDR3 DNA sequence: TGTGCCAGCCACCGGGGGGGGGAGAGTGTTGATGGCTACACCTTC. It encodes CASHRGGESVDGYTF.

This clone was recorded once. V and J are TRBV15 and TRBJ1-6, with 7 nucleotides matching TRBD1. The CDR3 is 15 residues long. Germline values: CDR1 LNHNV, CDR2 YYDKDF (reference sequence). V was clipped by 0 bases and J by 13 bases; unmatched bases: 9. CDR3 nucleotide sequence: TGTGCCACCAGCAGAGATCTAGAGACAGGGACGCCCCTCCACTTT. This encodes CATSRDLETGTPLHF.

The CDR3 DNA reads TGTGCCAGCAGGGGTTGGGAGGACTGGAGCACAGATACGCAGTATTTT. This sequence encodes CASRGWEDWSTDTQYF. The chain couples TRBV7-2 to TRBJ2-3; weak D call: TRBD2 (6 bases). The CDR3 length is 16 residues. V dropped 6 bases and J dropped 0 bases, with 16 bases sitting between them. CDR1 is SGHTA and CDR2 is FQGNSA in the germline V gene.

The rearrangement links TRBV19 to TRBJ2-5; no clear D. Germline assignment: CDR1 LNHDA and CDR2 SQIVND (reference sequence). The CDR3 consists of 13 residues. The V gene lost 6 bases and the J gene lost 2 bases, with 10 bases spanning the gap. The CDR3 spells CASSPLAQETQYF. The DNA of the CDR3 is TGTGCCAGTAGCCCTCTTGCGCAAGAGACCCAGTACTTC.

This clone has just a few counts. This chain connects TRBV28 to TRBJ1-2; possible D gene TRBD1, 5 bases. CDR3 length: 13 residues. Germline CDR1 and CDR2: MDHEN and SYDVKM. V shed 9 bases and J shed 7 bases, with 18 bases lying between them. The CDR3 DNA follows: TGTGCCAGTACCGACAGTACCCCCTCTGGCTACACCTTC. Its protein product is CASTDSTPSGYTF.

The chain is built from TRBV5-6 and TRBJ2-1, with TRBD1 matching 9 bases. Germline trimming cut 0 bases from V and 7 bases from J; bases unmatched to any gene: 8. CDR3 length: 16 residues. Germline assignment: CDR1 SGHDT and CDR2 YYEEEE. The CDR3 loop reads CASSLGNRGRGNEQFF. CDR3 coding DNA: TGTGCCAGCAGCTTGGGAAACAGGGGGCGAGGAAATGAGCAGTTCTTC.

CDR3 in amino acids: CASSSGVPEAFF. The CDR3, as DNA: TGTGCCAGCAGCTCGGGGGTCCCTGAAGCTTTCTTT. J is TRBJ1-1 and V is TRBV7-9, with D possibly being TRBD1 (5 bases). CDR1 is SEHNR, CDR2 FQNEAQ, per germline (reference sequence). The CDR3 runs 12 residues. Trimming shortened V by 4 bases and J by 6 bases, and 9 bases separated the two germline ends.

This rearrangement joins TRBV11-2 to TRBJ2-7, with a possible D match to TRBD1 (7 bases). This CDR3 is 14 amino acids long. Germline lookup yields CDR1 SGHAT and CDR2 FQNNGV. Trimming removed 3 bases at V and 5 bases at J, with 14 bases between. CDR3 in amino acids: CASSFGGGPDEQYF. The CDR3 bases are TGTGCCAGCAGCTTTGGAGGGGGCCCGGACGAGCAGTACTTC.

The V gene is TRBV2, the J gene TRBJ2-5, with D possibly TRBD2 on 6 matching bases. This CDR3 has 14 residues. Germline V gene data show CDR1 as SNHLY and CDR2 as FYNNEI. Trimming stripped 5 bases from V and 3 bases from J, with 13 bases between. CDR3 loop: CASSRERTEETQYF. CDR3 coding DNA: TGTGCCAGCAGTCGGGAGCGGACTGAAGAGACCCAGTACTTC.

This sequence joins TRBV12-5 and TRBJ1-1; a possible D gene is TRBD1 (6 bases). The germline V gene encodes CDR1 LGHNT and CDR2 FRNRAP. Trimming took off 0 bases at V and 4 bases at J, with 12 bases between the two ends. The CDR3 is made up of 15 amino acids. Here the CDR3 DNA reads TGTGCTAGTGGTTTGGTAGACAGGCCAGGCACTGAAGCTTTCTTT. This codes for CASGLVDRPGTEAFF.

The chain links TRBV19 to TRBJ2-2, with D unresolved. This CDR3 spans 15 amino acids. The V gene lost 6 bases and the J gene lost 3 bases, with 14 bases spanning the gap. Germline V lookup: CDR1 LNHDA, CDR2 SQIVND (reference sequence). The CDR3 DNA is TGTGCCAGTAGGGTGGGCCAAGCCTACACCGGGGAGCTGTTTTTT. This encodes CASRVGQAYTGELFF. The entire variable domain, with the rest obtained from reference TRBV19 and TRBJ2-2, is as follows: DGGITQSPKYLFRKEGQNVTLSCEQNLNHDAMYWYRQDPGQGLRLIYYSQIVNDFQKGDIAEGYSVSREKKESFPLTVTSAQKNPTAFYLCASRVGQAYTGELFFGEGSRLTVL.

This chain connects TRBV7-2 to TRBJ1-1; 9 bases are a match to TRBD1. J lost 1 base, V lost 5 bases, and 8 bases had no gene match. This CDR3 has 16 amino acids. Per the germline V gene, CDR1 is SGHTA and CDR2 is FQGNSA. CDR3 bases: TGTGCCAGCAGCCCCGACAGGGGGTGGGGGAACACTGAAGCTTTCTTT. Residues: CASSPDRGWGNTEAFF. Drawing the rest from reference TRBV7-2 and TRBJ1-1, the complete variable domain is GAGVSQSPSNKVTEKGKDVELRCDPISGHTALYWYRQSLGQGLEFLIYFQGNSAPDKSGLPSDRFSAERTGGSVSTLTIQRTQQEDSAVYLCASSPDRGWGNTEAFFGQGTRLTVV.

The CDR3 loop is CASSEGVTEAFF. CDR3 nucleotide sequence: TGCGCCAGCAGTGAAGGGGTGACTGAAGCTTTCTTT. The rearrangement links TRBV10-2 to TRBJ1-1, with D possibly TRBD1 on 5 matching bases. V dropped 3 bases and J dropped 5 bases, with 7 bases sitting between them. Germline V CDR1 and CDR2: WSHSY, SAAADI. The CDR3 spans 12 residues.

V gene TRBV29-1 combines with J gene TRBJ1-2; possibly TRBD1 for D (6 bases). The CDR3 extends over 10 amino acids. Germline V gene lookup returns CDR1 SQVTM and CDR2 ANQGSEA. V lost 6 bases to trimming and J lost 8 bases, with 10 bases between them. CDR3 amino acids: CSVERGGYTF. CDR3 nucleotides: TGCAGCGTGGAGAGGGGGGGCTACACCTTC.

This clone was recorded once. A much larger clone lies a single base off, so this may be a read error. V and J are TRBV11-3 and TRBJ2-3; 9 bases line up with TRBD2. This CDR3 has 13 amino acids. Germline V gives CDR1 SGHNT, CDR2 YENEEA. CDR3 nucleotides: TGTGCCAGCAGTGGGACTAGCAGAGATACGCAGTATTTT. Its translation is CASSGTSRDTQYF.

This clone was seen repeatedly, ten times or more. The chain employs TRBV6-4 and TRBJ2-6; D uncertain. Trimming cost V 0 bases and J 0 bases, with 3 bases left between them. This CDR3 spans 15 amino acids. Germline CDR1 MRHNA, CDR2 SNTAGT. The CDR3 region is CASSDSLSGANVLTF. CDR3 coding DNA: TGTGCCAGCAGTGACTCACTCTCTGGGGCCAACGTCCTGACTTTC.

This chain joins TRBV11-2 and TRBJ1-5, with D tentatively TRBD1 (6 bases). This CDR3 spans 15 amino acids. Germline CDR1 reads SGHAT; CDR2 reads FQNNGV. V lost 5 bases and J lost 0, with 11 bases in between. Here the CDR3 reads CASSLGHTSNQPQHF. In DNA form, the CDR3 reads TGTGCCAGCAGCCTGGGACACACTAGCAATCAGCCCCAGCATTTT.

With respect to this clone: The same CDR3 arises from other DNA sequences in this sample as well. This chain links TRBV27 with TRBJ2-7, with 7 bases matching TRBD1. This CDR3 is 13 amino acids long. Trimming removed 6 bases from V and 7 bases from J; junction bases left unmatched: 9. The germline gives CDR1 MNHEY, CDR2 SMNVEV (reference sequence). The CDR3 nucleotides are TGTGCCAGCAGCCCCTTAGGGGGCCGGGAGCAGTACTTC. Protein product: CASSPLGGREQYF.